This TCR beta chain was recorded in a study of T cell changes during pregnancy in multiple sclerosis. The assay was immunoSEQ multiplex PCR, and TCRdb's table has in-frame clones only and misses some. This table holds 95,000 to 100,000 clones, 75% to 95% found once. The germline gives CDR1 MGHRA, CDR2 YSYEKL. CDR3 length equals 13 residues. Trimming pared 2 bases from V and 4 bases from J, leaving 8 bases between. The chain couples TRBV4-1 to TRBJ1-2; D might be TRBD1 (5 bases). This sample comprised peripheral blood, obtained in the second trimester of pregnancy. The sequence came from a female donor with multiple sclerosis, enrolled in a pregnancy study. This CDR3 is CASSQQGGYGYTF. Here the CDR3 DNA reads TGCGCCAGCAGCCAACAGGGAGGCTATGGCTACACCTTC.